The following is a T cell receptor beta chain sequence with its context. The repertoire was sequenced with immunoSEQ multiplex PCR; TCRdb's copy has only in-frame clones and lacks some. The data show hundreds of thousands of clones, 88% seen once. Germline CDR1 and CDR2: GTSNPN and SVGIG (reference sequence). This CDR3 comprises 16 residues. V lost 2 bases and J lost 3, with 20 bases in between. The sample is drawn from a study of shared T cell receptors in the human thymus. The sample also formed part of further work on human thymus T cells. As that report states: The study used thymus tissue resected during corrective heart surgery. Among thymic and blood repertoires, usage of V and J genes appeared biased. What related research reported was that thymic repertoires overlapped highly among unrelated individuals.

Sample: thymocytes. V is TRBV30 and J is TRBJ2-7; D is perhaps TRBD2 (6 bases). The TCR was taken from a boy younger than two with a congenital heart defect. The CDR3 nucleotides read TGTGCCTGGAGTATACGACGGAGGGATATCAGCTACGAGCAGTACTTC. It specifies CAWSIRRRDISYEQYF.